These 24 T cell receptor beta chains share one sample of origin, sequenced in a study of shared clonotypes between healthy human individuals (dated by TCRdb to between 2020 and 2021). The method behind the library was the immunoSEQ multiplex PCR assay. The source is immuneACCESS, and TCRdb retained only in-frame sequences with V and J called. Part of the clones is not carried over; for the studies checked, unresolved V genes explain less than half of this, and the remainder is unexplained. The sample records 2 million to 2.5 million clones, 85% to 95% of which are singletons. Roughly 0.34% of the sample is held by the ten biggest clonotypes. The sample taken for sequencing was naive CD4+ T cells from PBMCs. Taken with the paper, the label for cell subset or site translates to: CD45RA+ positively selected. These receptors all come from a man between 18 and 35 years old in good health. Some clones in this sample may be carry-over from other donors' samples.

The genes are TRBV30 and TRBJ2-3, with a weak D call TRBD2 (6 bases). The CDR3 length is 15 residues. The ends were cut back, 3 bases at V and 8 bases at J, with 21 bases in the middle. The germline CDR1 and CDR2 sequences are GTSNPN and SVGIG (reference sequence). CDR3 in amino acids: CAWSVRGNLAGTQYF. CDR3 coding DNA: TGTGCCTGGAGCGTTCGGGGGAACCTGGCGGGTACGCAGTATTTT.

This clone was seen once. This chain uses TRBV28 with TRBJ2-3; D gene uncertain. CDR1 MDHEN and CDR2 SYDVKM come from the germline V gene. The V end lost 5 bases, the J end lost 5 bases, and 23 bases lay between the germline ends. This CDR3 is 17 amino acids long. The CDR3 coding sequence is TGTGCCAGCAGTCCAAAACCGCCCCGGAGCCCGGGAGATACGCAGTATTTT. It specifies CASSPKPPRSPGDTQYF.

This clone appeared a single time. V gene TRBV27 combines with J gene TRBJ2-7; TRBD2 is a possible D gene (6 bases). The CDR3 runs 16 residues. Germline CDR1 is MNHEY and CDR2 is SMNVEV (reference sequence). V was trimmed by 6 bases and J by 0 bases, leaving 18 bases between them. In DNA form, the CDR3 reads TGTGCCAGCAGGTCGGTTTCGGGAGCTAGCTCCTACGAGCAGTACTTC. It specifies CASRSVSGASSYEQYF.

This rearrangement joins TRBV7-2 to TRBJ2-7; D ambiguous. V was clipped by 7 bases and J by 2 bases, with 15 bases between them. CDR1 and CDR2 (germline): SGHTA, FQGNSA. The CDR3 length is 14 residues. CDR3 sequence reads: CASTSRASAYEQYF. In DNA form, the CDR3 reads TGTGCCAGCACCTCCCGGGCGAGTGCCTACGAGCAGTACTTC.

V usage is TRBV15 and J usage is TRBJ2-2; 10 nucleotides agree with TRBD2. This CDR3 contains 17 residues. Germline lookup yields CDR1 LNHNV and CDR2 YYDKDF (reference sequence). Germline trimming cut 0 bases from V and 0 bases from J; bases unmatched to any gene: 1. CDR3 sequence (DNA): TGTGCCACCAGCAGAGAAGGACTAGCGGCGAACACCGGGGAGCTGTTTTTT. Translated: CATSREGLAANTGELFF.

The chain carries TRBV6-1 and TRBJ2-1; TRBD1 might be the D (5 bases). Germline CDR1 is MNHNS and CDR2 is SASEGT. The V end was cut by 5 bases, the J end by 6 bases, with 17 bases between. This CDR3 spans 15 amino acids. CDR3 in amino acids: CASSLKPGMVNEQFF. The CDR3 coding sequence is TGTGCCAGCAGTCTCAAGCCAGGGATGGTCAATGAGCAGTTCTTC.

This clone has just one count. The rearrangement links TRBV18 to TRBJ2-7, with 7 bases lining up with TRBD1. J gave up 1 base and V 4 bases, and 4 bases lay outside the gene matches. The CDR3 totals 14 residues. Germline CDR1 KGHSH, CDR2 LQKENI. The CDR3 DNA follows: TGTGCCAGCTCACGACGACAGGGTTCCTACGAGCAGTACTTC. Translated, it gives CASSRRQGSYEQYF.

Here the CDR3 reads CASSPQVPGGPDTQYF. CDR3 nucleotides: TGTGCCAGCAGTCCCCAAGTACCGGGAGGGCCGGATACGCAGTATTTT. This chain joins TRBV28 and TRBJ2-3; the match to TRBD2 covers 8 bases. Germline CDR1 reads MDHEN; CDR2 reads SYDVKM. The trim removed 5 bases at V and 6 bases at J, leaving 13 bases unmatched. The CDR3 is 16 residues long.

This clone was picked up one time. The CDR3 DNA is TGTGCCACCATTCCCGGGACAGGGAACACTGAAGCTTTCTTT. It translates to CATIPGTGNTEAFF. V and J are TRBV18 and TRBJ1-1; 8 nucleotides align to TRBD1. The germline V gene encodes CDR1 KGHSH and CDR2 LQKENI. Trimming took 10 bases from V and 1 from J; bases not matched to a gene: 8. The CDR3 runs to 14 residues.

The chain links TRBV19 to TRBJ2-3, with 8 bases lining up with TRBD1. Trimming removed 3 bases from V and 6 bases from J; junction bases left unmatched: 11. The length of the CDR3 is 16 residues. Per the germline V gene, CDR1 is LNHDA and CDR2 is SQIVND (reference sequence). CDR3 sequence: CASSIGPWTGTDTQYF. As DNA, the CDR3 is TGTGCCAGTAGTATCGGACCATGGACAGGGACGGATACGCAGTATTTT.

This chain connects TRBV15 to TRBJ2-7; D ambiguous. There are 13 residues in the CDR3. V was clipped by 3 bases and J by 0 bases, with 6 bases between them. The germline CDR1 and CDR2 sequences are LNHNV and YYDKDF (reference sequence). The CDR3 coding sequence is TGTGCCACCAGCAGGTCAGACTCCTACGAGCAGTACTTC. Translated: CATSRSDSYEQYF.

This chain uses TRBV5-1 with TRBJ2-7, with 8 bases that match TRBD1. The V gene end was trimmed by 4 bases and the J gene end by 12 bases; junction bases not matched to a gene: 6. CDR3 length equals 11 residues. The germline V gene has CDR1 SGHRS and CDR2 YFSETQ. The CDR3 spells CASSLDRGGYF. The CDR3 nucleotides are TGCGCCAGCAGCCTCGACAGGGGAGGGTACTTC.

The chain has TRBV7-8 and TRBJ1-4; a weak D match, TRBD1 (5 bases). Germline V gives CDR1 SGHVS, CDR2 FQNEAQ. CDR3 length equals 19 residues. Trimming pared 0 bases from V and 1 base from J, leaving 18 bases between. This CDR3 reads CASSLARPGTLRTNEKLFF. The CDR3 nucleotides read TGTGCCAGCAGCTTAGCGCGGCCCGGGACCCTTCGAACTAATGAAAAACTGTTTTTT.

The rearrangement links TRBV2 to TRBJ1-1; D call uncertain. CDR3 size: 16 residues. Looked up from germline, CDR1 is SNHLY and CDR2 is FYNNEI. The V end was cut by 8 bases, the J end by 0 bases, with 19 bases between. CDR3 amino acids: CASSLYRSGVNTEAFF. In DNA form, the CDR3 reads TGTGCCAGCTCCCTTTACCGGTCCGGGGTGAACACTGAAGCTTTCTTT.

This clone has a handful of counts. The identical CDR3 is also encoded by other nucleotide sequences in the sample. J is TRBJ1-4 and V is TRBV5-1, with 8 nucleotides matching TRBD1. Germline V lookup: CDR1 SGHRS, CDR2 YFSETQ. The CDR3 covers 14 residues. J was trimmed by 7 bases and V by 1 base; bases with no gene match: 3. This CDR3 is CASSLTGGSEKLFF. As DNA, the CDR3 is TGCGCCAGCAGCTTGACAGGGGGAAGTGAAAAACTGTTTTTT.

This chain connects TRBV28 to TRBJ1-2, with TRBD1 as a possible D gene (6 bases). The CDR3 is 16 residues long. Germline loops: CDR1 MDHEN, CDR2 SYDVKM. With 5 bases removed from V and 0 bases from J, the gap between germline ends came to 16 bases. The CDR3 nucleotides are TGTGCCAGCAGTCCCCTACAGGGAGTCGCTAACTATGGCTACACCTTC. As protein: CASSPLQGVANYGYTF.

This sequence joins TRBV5-4 and TRBJ2-5; D not resolved. The J call may be wrong; the DNA end is better matched by TRBJ2-7. There are 13 residues in the CDR3. The V gene's germline CDR1 is SGHNT and CDR2 YYREEE (reference sequence). The CDR3 coding sequence is TGTGCCAGCAGCTTGACGAACTCCTACGAGCAGTACTTC. This sequence encodes CASSLTNSYEQYF.

The chain links TRBV28 to TRBJ2-3; D not certain. Germline-derived CDR1 and CDR2 are MDHEN and SYDVKM. The CDR3 is 16 amino acids. The germline V and J ends were trimmed by 3 bases and 1 base, with 14 bases remaining between them. CDR3 region: CASSLRHGAGTDTQYF. The CDR3 nucleotides are TGTGCCAGCAGTTTGCGCCATGGCGCGGGCACAGATACGCAGTATTTT.

The gene calls are TRBV11-2 and TRBJ1-1; a weak D match, TRBD1 (5 bases). The germline V gene has CDR1 SGHAT and CDR2 FQNNGV. The V end was cut by 5 bases, the J end by 10 bases, with 14 bases between. The CDR3 sequence is 12 residues long. CDR3 residues: CASSPPGGVAFF. CDR3 DNA: TGTGCCAGCAGCCCCCCGGGGGGGGTAGCTTTCTTT. Combining the CDR3 with reference TRBV11-2 and TRBJ1-1 gives the whole variable domain EAGVAQSPRYKIIEKRQSVAFWCNPISGHATLYWYQQILGQGPKLLIQFQNNGVVDDSQLPKDRFSAERLKGVDSTLKIQPAKLEDSAVYLCASSPPGGVAFFGQGTRLTVV.

This chain connects TRBV28 to TRBJ2-2; TRBD1 might be the D (5 bases). The CDR3 length is 14 residues. Trimming shortened V by 7 bases and J by 2 bases, and 11 bases separated the two germline ends. Germline V lookup: CDR1 MDHEN, CDR2 SYDVKM. CDR3 residues: CASKGQTNTGELFF. The DNA for the CDR3 is TGTGCCAGCAAGGGGCAGACCAACACCGGGGAGCTGTTTTTT.

V gene TRBV28 combines with J gene TRBJ2-1, with D perhaps TRBD1 or TRBD2 (6 bases each). The CDR3 spans 15 residues. The germline CDR1 and CDR2 sequences are MDHEN and SYDVKM. V was trimmed by 6 bases and J by 3 bases, leaving 15 bases between them. The CDR3 DNA reads as TGTGCCAGCAGGGAGGGGGACGGGGTCTACAATGAGCAGTTCTTC. Translation gives CASREGDGVYNEQFF.

The rearrangement uses TRBV30 and TRBJ1-2, with 8 positions matching TRBD1. Trimming removed 3 bases from V and 0 bases from J; junction bases left unmatched: 3. From germline, CDR1 is GTSNPN and CDR2 SVGIG (reference sequence). The CDR3 consists of 14 residues. CDR3 sequence reads: CAWRGTGSNYGYTF. The CDR3, as DNA: TGTGCCTGGAGGGGGACAGGATCTAACTATGGCTACACCTTC.

This clone appeared a few times. Other DNA sequences of this sample code for an identical CDR3. The V call is TRBV30, the J call TRBJ2-6, with unresolved D. V dropped 5 bases and J dropped 0 bases, with 5 bases sitting between them. This CDR3 region has 13 residues. The germline V gene encodes CDR1 GTSNPN and CDR2 SVGIG (reference sequence). The DNA of the CDR3 is TGTGCCTGGTCGAACTCTGGGGCCAACGTCCTGACTTTC. It translates to CAWSNSGANVLTF.

The V call is TRBV5-6, the J call TRBJ2-1; the match to TRBD1 covers 9 bases. Germline-derived CDR1 and CDR2 are SGHDT and YYEEEE. Trimming removed 3 bases from V and 9 bases from J; junction bases left unmatched: 4. The CDR3 has 13 amino acids. CDR3 protein: CASSSDRGFEQFF. The DNA of the CDR3 is TGTGCCAGCAGCTCGGACAGGGGTTTTGAGCAGTTCTTC.